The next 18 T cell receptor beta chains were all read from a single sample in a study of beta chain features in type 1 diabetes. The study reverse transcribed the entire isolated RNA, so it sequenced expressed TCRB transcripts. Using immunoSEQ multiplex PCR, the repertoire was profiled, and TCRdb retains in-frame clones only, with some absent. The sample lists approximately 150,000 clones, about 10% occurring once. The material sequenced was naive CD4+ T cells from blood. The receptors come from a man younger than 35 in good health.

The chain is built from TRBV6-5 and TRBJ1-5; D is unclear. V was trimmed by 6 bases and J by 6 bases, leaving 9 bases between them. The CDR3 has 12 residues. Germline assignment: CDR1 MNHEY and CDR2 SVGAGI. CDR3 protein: CASSAPGQPQHF. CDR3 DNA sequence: TGTGCCAGCAGCGCTCCAGGTCAGCCCCAGCATTTT.

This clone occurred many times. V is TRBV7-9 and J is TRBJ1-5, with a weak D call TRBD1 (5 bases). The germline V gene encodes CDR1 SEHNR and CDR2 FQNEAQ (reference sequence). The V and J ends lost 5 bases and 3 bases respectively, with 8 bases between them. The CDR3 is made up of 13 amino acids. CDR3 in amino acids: CASSMDTNQPQHF. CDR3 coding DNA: TGTGCCAGCAGCATGGACACCAATCAGCCCCAGCATTTT.

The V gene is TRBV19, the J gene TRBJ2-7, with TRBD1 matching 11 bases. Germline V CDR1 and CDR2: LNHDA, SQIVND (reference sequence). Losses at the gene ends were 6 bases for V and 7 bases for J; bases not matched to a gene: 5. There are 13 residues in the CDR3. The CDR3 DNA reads TGTGCCAGTAGCGGACAGGGGGCTCGTGAGCAGTACTTC. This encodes CASSGQGAREQYF.

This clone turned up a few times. CDR3 in DNA: TGCGCCAGCAGCGTGGGACAGGGGCTTGCAACTAATGAAAAACTGTTTTTT. Its protein product is CASSVGQGLATNEKLFF. The genes are TRBV5-1 and TRBJ1-4, with 10 bases aligning to TRBD1. Germline CDR1 SGHRS, CDR2 YFSETQ. CDR3 size: 17 residues. Trimming cost V 4 bases and J 0 bases; bases outside gene matches: 6.

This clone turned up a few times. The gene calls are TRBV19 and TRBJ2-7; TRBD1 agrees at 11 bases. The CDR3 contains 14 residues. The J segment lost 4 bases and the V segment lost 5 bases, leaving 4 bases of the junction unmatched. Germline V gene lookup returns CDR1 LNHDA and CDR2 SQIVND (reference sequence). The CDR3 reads CASSGTGGVYEQYF. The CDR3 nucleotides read TGTGCCAGTAGTGGGACAGGGGGAGTGTACGAGCAGTACTTC.

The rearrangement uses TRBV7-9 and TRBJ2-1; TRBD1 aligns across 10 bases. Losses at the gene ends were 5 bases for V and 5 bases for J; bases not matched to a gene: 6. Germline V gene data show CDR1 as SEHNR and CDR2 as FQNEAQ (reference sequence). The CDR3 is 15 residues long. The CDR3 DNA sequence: TGTGCCAGCAGCCGTCGGACAGGGGGTAACAATGAGCAGTTCTTC. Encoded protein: CASSRRTGGNNEQFF.

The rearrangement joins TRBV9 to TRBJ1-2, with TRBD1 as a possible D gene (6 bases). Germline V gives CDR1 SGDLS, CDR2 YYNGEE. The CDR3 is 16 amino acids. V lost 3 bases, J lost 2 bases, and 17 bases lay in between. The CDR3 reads CASSGPRFTGNYGYTF. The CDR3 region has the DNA TGTGCCAGCAGCGGTCCCCGTTTTACAGGGAACTATGGCTACACCTTC.

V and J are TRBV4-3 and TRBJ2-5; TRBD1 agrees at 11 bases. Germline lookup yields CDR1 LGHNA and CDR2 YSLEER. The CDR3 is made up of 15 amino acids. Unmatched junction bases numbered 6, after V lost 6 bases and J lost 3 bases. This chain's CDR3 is CASRLGTGGEETQYF. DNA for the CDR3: TGCGCCAGCAGACTCGGGACAGGGGGTGAAGAGACCCAGTACTTC.

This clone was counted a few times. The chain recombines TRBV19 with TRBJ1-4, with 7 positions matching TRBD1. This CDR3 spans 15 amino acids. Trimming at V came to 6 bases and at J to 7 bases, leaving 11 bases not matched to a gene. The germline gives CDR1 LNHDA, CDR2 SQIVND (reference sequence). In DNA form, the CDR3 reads TGTGCCAGTAGCAATGGGTGGACAGGTAGTGAAAAACTGTTTTTT. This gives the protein CASSNGWTGSEKLFF.

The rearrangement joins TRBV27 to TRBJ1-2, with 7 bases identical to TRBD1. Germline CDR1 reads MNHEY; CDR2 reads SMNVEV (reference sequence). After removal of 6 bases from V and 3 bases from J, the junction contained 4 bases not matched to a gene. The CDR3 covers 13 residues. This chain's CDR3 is CASRSRGDYGYTF. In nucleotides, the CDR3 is TGTGCCAGCAGATCCAGGGGGGACTATGGCTACACCTTC.

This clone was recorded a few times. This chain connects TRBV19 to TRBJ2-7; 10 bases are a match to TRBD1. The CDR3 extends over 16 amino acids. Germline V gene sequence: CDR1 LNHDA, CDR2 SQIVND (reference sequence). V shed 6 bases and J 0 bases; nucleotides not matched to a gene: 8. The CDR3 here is CASRPPGQGSSYEQYF. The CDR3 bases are TGTGCCAGTAGACCGCCGGGACAGGGGAGCTCCTACGAGCAGTACTTC.

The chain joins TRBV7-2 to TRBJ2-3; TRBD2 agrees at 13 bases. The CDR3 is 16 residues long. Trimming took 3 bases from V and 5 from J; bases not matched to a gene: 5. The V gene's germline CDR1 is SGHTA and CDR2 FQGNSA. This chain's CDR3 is CASSFTSGGVRDTQYF. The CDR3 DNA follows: TGTGCCAGCAGCTTTACTAGCGGGGGGGTTAGAGATACGCAGTATTTT.

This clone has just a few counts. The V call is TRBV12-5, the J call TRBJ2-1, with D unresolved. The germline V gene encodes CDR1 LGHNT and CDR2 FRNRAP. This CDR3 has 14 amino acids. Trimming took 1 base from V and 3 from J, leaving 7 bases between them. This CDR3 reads CASGLGQNYNEQFF. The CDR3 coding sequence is TGTGCTAGTGGTTTGGGGCAAAACTACAATGAGCAGTTCTTC.

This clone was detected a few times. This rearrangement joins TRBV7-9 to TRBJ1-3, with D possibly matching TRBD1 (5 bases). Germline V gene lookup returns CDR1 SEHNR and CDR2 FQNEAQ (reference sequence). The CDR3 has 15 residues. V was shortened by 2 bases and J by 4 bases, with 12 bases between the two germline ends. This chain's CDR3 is CASSLTGRAGNTIYF. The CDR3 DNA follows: TGTGCCAGCAGCTTAACGGGCAGGGCCGGAAACACCATATATTTT. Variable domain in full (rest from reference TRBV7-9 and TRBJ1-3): DTGVSQNPRHKITKRGQNVTFRCDPISEHNRLYWYRQTLGQGPEFLTYFQNEAQLEKSRLLSDRFSAERPKGSFSTLEIQRTEQGDSAMYLCASSLTGRAGNTIYFGEGSWLTVV.

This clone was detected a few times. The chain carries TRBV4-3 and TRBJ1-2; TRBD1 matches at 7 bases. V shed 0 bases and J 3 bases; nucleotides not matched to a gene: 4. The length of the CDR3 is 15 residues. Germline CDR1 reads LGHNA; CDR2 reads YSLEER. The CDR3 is CASSQENRGYYGYTF. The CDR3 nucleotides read TGCGCCAGCAGCCAAGAAAACAGGGGCTACTATGGCTACACCTTC.

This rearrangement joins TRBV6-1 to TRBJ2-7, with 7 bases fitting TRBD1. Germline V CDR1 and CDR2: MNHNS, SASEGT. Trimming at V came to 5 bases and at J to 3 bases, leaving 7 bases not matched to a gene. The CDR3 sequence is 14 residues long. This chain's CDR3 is CASSLGQHDYEQYF. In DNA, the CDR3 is TGTGCCAGCAGTTTGGGACAGCATGACTACGAGCAGTACTTC.

CDR3 in amino acids: CASSPRRTYEQYF. Written as DNA, the CDR3 is TGTGCCAGCAGCCCTAGGAGGACCTACGAGCAGTACTTC. This chain connects TRBV11-3 to TRBJ2-7, with D perhaps TRBD2 (5 bases). V was pared by 5 bases and J by 2 bases, with 10 bases between. The CDR3 sequence is 13 residues long. Germline assignment: CDR1 SGHNT and CDR2 YENEEA.

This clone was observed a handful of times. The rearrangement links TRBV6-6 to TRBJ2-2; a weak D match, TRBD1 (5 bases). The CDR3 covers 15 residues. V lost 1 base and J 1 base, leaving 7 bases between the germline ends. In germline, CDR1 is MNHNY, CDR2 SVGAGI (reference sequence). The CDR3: CASSYLGQNTGELFF. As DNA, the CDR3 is TGTGCCAGCAGTTACTTGGGGCAGAACACCGGGGAGCTGTTTTTT.